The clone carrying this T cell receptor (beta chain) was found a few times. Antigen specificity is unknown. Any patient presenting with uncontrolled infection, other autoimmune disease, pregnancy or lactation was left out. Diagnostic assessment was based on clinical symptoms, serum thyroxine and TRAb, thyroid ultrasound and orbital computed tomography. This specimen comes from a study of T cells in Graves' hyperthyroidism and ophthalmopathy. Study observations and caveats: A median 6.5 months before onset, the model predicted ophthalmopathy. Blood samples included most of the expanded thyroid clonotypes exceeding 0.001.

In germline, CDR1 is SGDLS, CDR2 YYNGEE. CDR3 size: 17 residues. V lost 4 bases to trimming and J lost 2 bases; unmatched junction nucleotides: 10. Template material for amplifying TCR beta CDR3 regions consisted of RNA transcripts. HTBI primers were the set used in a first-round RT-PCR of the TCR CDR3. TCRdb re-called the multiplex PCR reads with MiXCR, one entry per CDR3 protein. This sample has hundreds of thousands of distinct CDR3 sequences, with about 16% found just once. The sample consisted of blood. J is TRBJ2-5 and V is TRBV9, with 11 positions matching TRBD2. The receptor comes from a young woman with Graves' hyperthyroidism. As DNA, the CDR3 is TGTGCCAGCAGCCACTCTCCGGGACTAGCGGAGCAAGAGACCCAGTACTTC. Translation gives CASSHSPGLAEQETQYF.